The 27 T cell receptor beta chains given below trace back to one sample, sequenced in a study of cytomegalovirus exposure and HLA in healthy donors. The study ran its PCR with 60 Vbeta and 13 Jbeta primers. Method: immunoSEQ multiplex PCR; TCRdb's copy keeps in-frame clones and lacks some. The sample holds some 180,000 clones, just under 80% seen once. The sequencing sample was made of PBMCs. These receptors came from a female donor in good health and CMV-seronegative.

With regard to this clone: In the same sample, other DNA sequences code for this CDR3. The chain uses TRBV19 and TRBJ2-7; 11 nucleotides align to TRBD1. The CDR3 sequence is 14 residues long. CDR1 is LNHDA and CDR2 is SQIVND in the germline V gene (reference sequence). V dropped 5 bases and J dropped 2; count of bases not matched to a gene: 2. The chain's CDR3 is CASSPGQGAYEQYF. The CDR3 coding sequence is TGTGCCAGTAGTCCGGGACAGGGGGCCTACGAGCAGTACTTC.

The V gene is TRBV7-3, the J gene TRBJ2-1; 12 positions match TRBD2. This CDR3 has 21 amino acids. J was trimmed by 0 bases and V by 1 base; bases with no gene match: 13. In germline, CDR1 is SGHTA, CDR2 FQGTGA. The CDR3 DNA reads as TGTGCCAGCAGCTTAATGCCCAGGCCTAGCGGGAGGGGGAGCTCCTACAATGAGCAGTTCTTC. Its translation: CASSLMPRPSGRGSSYNEQFF.

This clone was recorded only once. The chain couples TRBV29-1 to TRBJ2-1; 10 bases are shared with TRBD2. The CDR3 spans 13 residues. The germline V gene encodes CDR1 SQVTM and CDR2 ANQGSEA. CDR3 residues: CIGSSGSQIEQFF. In DNA, the CDR3 is TGCATCGGGTCTAGCGGGAGTCAGATTGAGCAGTTCTTC.

This chain joins TRBV10-3 and TRBJ2-1; 7 bases map to TRBD1. In germline, CDR1 is ENHRY, CDR2 SYGVKD. This CDR3 is 15 amino acids long. V lost 9 bases and J lost 2; bases outside the gene matches: 10. CDR3 nucleotides: TGTGCCATTTCTAAAACAGGGGAGCCCTACAATGAGCAGTTCTTC. Protein sequence: CAISKTGEPYNEQFF.

The CDR3 DNA reads as TGTGCCAGCAGTTACGTCGGCGGGGATGAAAAACTGTTTTTT. Translated, it gives CASSYVGGDEKLFF. The V and J genes are TRBV6-6 and TRBJ1-4; D ambiguous. In germline, CDR1 is MNHNY, CDR2 SVGAGI (reference sequence). V lost 2 bases and J lost 6, with 10 bases in between. This CDR3 contains 14 residues.

As for this clone: A read error may produce the germline difference seen at one junction end. The chain uses TRBV5-6 and TRBJ1-2, with D possibly TRBD1 on 5 matching bases. CDR1 and CDR2 (germline): SGHDT, YYEEEE. The length of the CDR3 is 13 residues. As DNA, the CDR3 is TGTGCCAGCAGCCCGGGGACGGACTATGGCCACACCTTC. Translating gives CASSPGTDYGHTF.

The chain combines TRBV10-1 with TRBJ2-5; 8 nucleotides line up with TRBD1. The closer fit of TRBJ2-7 to the DNA end suggests the J call may be wrong. The CDR3 spans 16 residues. Germline values: CDR1 WNHNN, CDR2 SYGVQD (reference sequence). The CDR3 region has the DNA TGCGCCAGCAGTGTTTCCGGACAGGGTTTTTCCTACGAGCAGTACTTC. It specifies CASSVSGQGFSYEQYF.

The chain has TRBV4-3 and TRBJ2-7, with 7 bases identical to TRBD1. The V and J ends lost 4 bases and 4 bases, in that order; junction bases with no gene match: 7. Germline V gene lookup returns CDR1 LGHNA and CDR2 YSLEER. The CDR3 consists of 14 residues. CDR3 sequence (DNA): TGCGCCAGCAGCCCCTCGGGACAGATTTACGAGCAGTACTTC. The encoded protein is CASSPSGQIYEQYF.

The rearrangement uses TRBV7-8 and TRBJ1-5; D is undetermined. Trimming took 4 bases from V and 0 from J, leaving 13 bases between them. Per germline, CDR1 SGHVS and CDR2 FQNEAQ. The CDR3 consists of 16 residues. Here the CDR3 DNA reads TGTGCCAGCAGCTCCCAACGACTGAATAGCAATCAGCCCCAGCATTTT. This sequence encodes CASSSQRLNSNQPQHF.

As regards this clone: The junction departs from germline at one end; a sequencing error may be responsible. V and J are TRBV7-6 and TRBJ2-7, with D unclear. CDR3 length: 15 amino acids. Germline loops: CDR1 SGHVS, CDR2 FNYEAQ. CDR3 bases: TGTGCCAGCAGCTTAGAGGCCCAGAGATCCTACGAGCGGTACTTC. Translating gives CASSLEAQRSYERYF. The variable domain in full, with the rest retrieved from reference TRBV7-6 and TRBJ2-7, is GAGVSQSPRYKVTKRGQDVALRCDPISGHVSLYWYRQALGQGPEFLTYFNYEAQQDKSGLPNDRFSAERPEGSISTLTIQRTEQRDSAMYRCASSLEAQRSYERYFGPGTRLTVT.

Details on this clone: This same CDR3 is encoded by further DNA sequences in the sample. The V and J genes are TRBV5-4 and TRBJ1-5; the match to TRBD1 covers 7 bases. Unmatched junction bases numbered 1, after V lost 2 bases and J lost 5 bases. CDR3 size: 13 residues. Looked up from germline, CDR1 is SGHNT and CDR2 is YYREEE (reference sequence). Here the CDR3 DNA reads TGTGCCAGCAGCTTCGGACAGGATCAGCCCCAGCATTTT. As protein: CASSFGQDQPQHF.

The J gene is TRBJ1-5, the V gene TRBV6-6, with D maybe TRBD1 (6 bases). The germline gives CDR1 MNHNY, CDR2 SVGAGI (reference sequence). Trimming pared 1 base from V and 7 bases from J, leaving 17 bases between. This CDR3 has 16 residues. CDR3 sequence: CASSYLRAGAEQPQHF. The CDR3 region has the DNA TGTGCCAGCAGTTACTTGCGGGCGGGGGCTGAACAGCCCCAGCATTTT.

This chain uses TRBV11-3 with TRBJ2-7; 7 nucleotides agree with TRBD1. The CDR3 sequence is 16 residues long. Germline V gives CDR1 SGHNT, CDR2 YENEEA. Trimming cost V 6 bases and J 2 bases; bases outside gene matches: 13. The CDR3 here is CASSNPPRGHPYEQYF. In nucleotides, the CDR3 is TGTGCCAGCAGTAATCCCCCTAGGGGGCACCCCTACGAGCAGTACTTC.

This clone has a single count. The rearrangement links TRBV11-2 to TRBJ1-4; 9 bases align to TRBD1. This CDR3 spans 14 amino acids. With 5 bases clipped from V and 6 bases from J, the junction kept 4 bases outside the gene matches. CDR1 and CDR2 from the germline V gene are SGHAT and FQNNGV. In nucleotides, the CDR3 is TGTGCCAGCAGCAAGGGACAGGGAGATGAAAAACTGTTTTTT. Translated: CASSKGQGDEKLFF. Variable domain in full (rest from reference TRBV11-2 and TRBJ1-4): EAGVAQSPRYKIIEKRQSVAFWCNPISGHATLYWYQQILGQGPKLLIQFQNNGVVDDSQLPKDRFSAERLKGVDSTLKIQPAKLEDSAVYLCASSKGQGDEKLFFGSGTQLSVL.

The V and J genes are TRBV4-2 and TRBJ2-5; a weak D match, TRBD2 (5 bases). The J call is in doubt because the DNA end fits TRBJ2-7 better. The germline V gene encodes CDR1 LGHNA and CDR2 YNFKEQ. The CDR3 consists of 16 residues. This chain's CDR3 is CASSQEQAASSYEQYF. The CDR3 nucleotides are TGTGCCAGCAGCCAAGAGCAAGCGGCGAGCTCCTACGAGCAGTACTTC.

The chain carries TRBV29-1 and TRBJ1-1; D is uncertain. Germline lookup yields CDR1 SQVTM and CDR2 ANQGSEA. This CDR3 is 10 amino acids long. V lost 4 bases, J lost 7 bases, and 7 bases lay in between. This CDR3 reads CSVAQFEAFF. In nucleotides, the CDR3 is TGCAGCGTTGCCCAGTTTGAAGCTTTCTTT.

This clone was observed a few times. The V call is TRBV29-1, the J call TRBJ2-1; D is possibly TRBD1 (5 bases). Germline V lookup: CDR1 SQVTM, CDR2 ANQGSEA. The V gene lost 7 bases and the J gene lost 4 bases, with 11 bases spanning the gap. There are 12 residues in the CDR3. The CDR3 protein is CSAKGDYNEQFF. The DNA for the CDR3 is TGCAGCGCTAAAGGGGATTACAATGAGCAGTTCTTC.

The chain recombines TRBV28 with TRBJ2-5, with 8 nucleotides matching TRBD1. The DNA end favors TRBJ2-7, so the J call may be wrong. This CDR3 spans 15 amino acids. Germline V gene sequence: CDR1 MDHEN, CDR2 SYDVKM. CDR3 sequence: CASSLTQGVSYEQYF. The CDR3 DNA is TGTGCCAGCAGTTTAACACAGGGGGTCTCCTACGAGCAGTACTTC.

The rearrangement uses TRBV6-1 and TRBJ1-4, with no clear D. From germline, CDR1 is MNHNS and CDR2 SASEGT. The CDR3 contains 13 residues. V lost 4 bases and J lost 5, with 8 bases in between. Here the CDR3 DNA reads TGTGCCAGCAGTGGTCGTTTGAATGAAAAACTGTTTTTT. Protein product: CASSGRLNEKLFF.

This clone has a handful of counts. The rearrangement uses TRBV28 and TRBJ2-7; a possible D gene is TRBD1 (5 bases). V gave up 6 bases and J gave up 6 bases, with 12 bases separating them. CDR3 length: 12 amino acids. CDR1 is MDHEN and CDR2 is SYDVKM in the germline V gene. The DNA for the CDR3 is TGTGCCAGCAGGACAGCTTCTCTCGAGCAGTACTTC. Amino acid sequence: CASRTASLEQYF.

V usage is TRBV28 and J usage is TRBJ2-7; TRBD1 agrees at 9 bases. The CDR3 runs to 16 residues. CDR1 MDHEN and CDR2 SYDVKM come from the germline V gene. Losses at the gene ends were 1 base for V and 2 bases for J; bases not matched to a gene: 6. CDR3 loop: CASSLLGQGRTYEQYF. CDR3 nucleotides: TGTGCCAGCAGTTTATTAGGACAGGGGAGAACCTACGAGCAGTACTTC.

This chain links TRBV9 with TRBJ1-1; 9 bases are a match to TRBD1. The CDR3 is 16 residues long. Germline loops: CDR1 SGDLS, CDR2 YYNGEE. J lost 7 bases, V lost 4 bases, and 14 bases had no gene match. The CDR3 bases are TGTGCCAGCAGCCACGCCACGACAGGGGGGATTGGTGAAGCTTTCTTT. Its translation is CASSHATTGGIGEAFF.

There are a few counts of this clone. The chain's CDR3 is CASSVSGQGIGETQYF. The CDR3 DNA reads as TGTGCCAGCAGCGTTTCGGGACAGGGGATCGGGGAGACCCAGTACTTC. V is TRBV9 and J is TRBJ2-5, with 10 positions matching TRBD1. The CDR3 totals 16 residues. V was pared by 2 bases and J by 5 bases, with 9 bases of the junction left unmatched. Germline lookup yields CDR1 SGDLS and CDR2 YYNGEE.

The chain couples TRBV19 to TRBJ1-1; D gene uncertain. The CDR3 spans 16 residues. Germline CDR1 reads LNHDA; CDR2 reads SQIVND (reference sequence). V was shortened by 3 bases and J by 2 bases, with 16 bases between the two germline ends. CDR3 in amino acids: CASSIYSGYKNTEAFF. As DNA, the CDR3 is TGTGCCAGTAGTATTTATTCGGGGTACAAAAACACTGAAGCTTTCTTT.

The genes are TRBV6-5 and TRBJ2-5; D is uncertain. Germline V gene data show CDR1 as MNHEY and CDR2 as SVGAGI. Trimming removed 3 bases at V and 1 base at J, with 6 bases between. The CDR3 covers 13 residues. CDR3 protein: CASSYSSQETQYF. CDR3 in DNA: TGTGCCAGCAGTTATAGTAGCCAAGAGACCCAGTACTTC.

This chain uses TRBV4-2 with TRBJ2-3; 11 nucleotides line up with TRBD2. Germline V gives CDR1 LGHNA, CDR2 YNFKEQ. V trimming: 2 bases; J trimming: 5 bases; junction bases outside the gene matches: 0. The CDR3 spans 14 residues. CDR3 amino acids: CASSQTSGRDTQYF. Here the CDR3 DNA reads TGTGCCAGCAGCCAAACTAGCGGGAGAGATACGCAGTATTTT.

This clone was found a few times. The rearrangement uses TRBV5-1 and TRBJ2-7; D is unclear. V gave up 2 bases and J gave up 5 bases, with 5 bases separating them. This CDR3 region has 11 residues. CDR1 SGHRS and CDR2 YFSETQ come from the germline V gene. This chain's CDR3 is CASSFSDEQYF. CDR3 nucleotide sequence: TGCGCCAGCAGCTTCTCAGACGAGCAGTACTTC.